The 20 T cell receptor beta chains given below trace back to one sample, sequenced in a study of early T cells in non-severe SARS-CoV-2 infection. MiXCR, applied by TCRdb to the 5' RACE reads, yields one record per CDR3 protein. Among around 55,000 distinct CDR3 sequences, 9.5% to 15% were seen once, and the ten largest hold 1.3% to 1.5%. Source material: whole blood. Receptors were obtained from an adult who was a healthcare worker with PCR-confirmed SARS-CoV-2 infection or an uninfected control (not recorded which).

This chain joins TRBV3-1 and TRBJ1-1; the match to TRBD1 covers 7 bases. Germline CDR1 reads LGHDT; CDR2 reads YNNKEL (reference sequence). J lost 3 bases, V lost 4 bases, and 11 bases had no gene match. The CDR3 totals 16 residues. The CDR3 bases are TGTGCCAGCAGCCCGGGACAGACGTTCCGCGACACTGAAGCTTTCTTT. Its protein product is CASSPGQTFRDTEAFF.

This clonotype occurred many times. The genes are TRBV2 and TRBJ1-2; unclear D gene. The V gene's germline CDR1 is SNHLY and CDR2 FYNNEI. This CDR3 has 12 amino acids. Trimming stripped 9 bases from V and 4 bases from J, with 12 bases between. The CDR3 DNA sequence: TGTGCCAGGGGGAGGTTGGTCTATGGCTACACCTTC. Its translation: CARGRLVYGYTF.

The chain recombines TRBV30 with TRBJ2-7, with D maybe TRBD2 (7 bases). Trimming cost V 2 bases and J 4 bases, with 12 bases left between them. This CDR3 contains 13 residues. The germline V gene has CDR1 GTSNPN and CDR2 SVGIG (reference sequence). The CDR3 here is CAWSYGGPYEQYF. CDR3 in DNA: TGTGCCTGGAGTTACGGGGGGCCTTACGAGCAGTACTTC.

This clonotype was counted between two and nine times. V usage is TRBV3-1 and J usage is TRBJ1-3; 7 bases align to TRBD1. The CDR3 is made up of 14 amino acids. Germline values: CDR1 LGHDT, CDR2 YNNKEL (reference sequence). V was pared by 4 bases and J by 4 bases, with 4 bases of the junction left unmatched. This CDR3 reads CASSPQGPGNTIYF. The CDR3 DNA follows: TGTGCCAGCAGCCCACAGGGGCCGGGAAACACCATATATTTT.

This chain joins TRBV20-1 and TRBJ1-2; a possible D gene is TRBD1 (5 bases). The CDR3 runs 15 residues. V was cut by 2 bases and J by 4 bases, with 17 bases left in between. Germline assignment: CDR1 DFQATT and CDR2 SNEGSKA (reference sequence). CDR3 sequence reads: CSARTVAGFIYGYTF. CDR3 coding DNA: TGCAGTGCTAGAACAGTCGCAGGGTTTATCTATGGCTACACCTTC.

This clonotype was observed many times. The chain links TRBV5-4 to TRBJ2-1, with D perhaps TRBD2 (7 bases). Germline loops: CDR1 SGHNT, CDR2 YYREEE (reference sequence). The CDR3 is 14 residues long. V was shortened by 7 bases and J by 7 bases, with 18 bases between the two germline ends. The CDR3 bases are TGTGCCAGCCACTTCGAGGGGGGGATGAATGAGCAGTTCTTC. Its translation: CASHFEGGMNEQFF.

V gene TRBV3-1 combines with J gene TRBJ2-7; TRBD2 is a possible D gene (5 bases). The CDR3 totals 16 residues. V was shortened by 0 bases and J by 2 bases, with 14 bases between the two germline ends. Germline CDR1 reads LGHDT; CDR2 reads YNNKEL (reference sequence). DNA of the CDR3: TGTGCCAGCAGCCAAGATAGTTCGGGGTGGGCCTACGAGCAGTACTTC. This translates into CASSQDSSGWAYEQYF.

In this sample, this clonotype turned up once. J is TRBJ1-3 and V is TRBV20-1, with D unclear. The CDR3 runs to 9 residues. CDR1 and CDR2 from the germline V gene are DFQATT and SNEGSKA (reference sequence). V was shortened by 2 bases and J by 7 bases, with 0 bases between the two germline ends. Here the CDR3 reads CSARNTIYF. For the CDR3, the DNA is TGCAGTGCTAGAAACACCATATATTTT.

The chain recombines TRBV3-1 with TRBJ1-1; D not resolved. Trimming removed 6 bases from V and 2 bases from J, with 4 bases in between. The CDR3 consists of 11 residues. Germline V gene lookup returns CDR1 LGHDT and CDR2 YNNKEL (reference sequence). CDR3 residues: CASSSNTEAFF. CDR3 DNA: TGTGCCAGCAGTTCTAACACTGAAGCTTTCTTT.

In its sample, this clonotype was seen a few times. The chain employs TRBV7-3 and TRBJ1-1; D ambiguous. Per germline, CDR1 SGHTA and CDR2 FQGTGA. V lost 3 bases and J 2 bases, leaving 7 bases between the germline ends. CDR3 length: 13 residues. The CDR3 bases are TGTGCCAGCAGCTTGCAACCAAACACTGAAGCTTTCTTT. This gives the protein CASSLQPNTEAFF. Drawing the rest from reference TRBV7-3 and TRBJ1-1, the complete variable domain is GAGVSQTPSNKVTEKGKYVELRCDPISGHTALYWYRQSLGQGPEFLIYFQGTGAADDSGLPNDRFFAVRPEGSVSTLKIQRTERGDSAVYLCASSLQPNTEAFFGQGTRLTVV.

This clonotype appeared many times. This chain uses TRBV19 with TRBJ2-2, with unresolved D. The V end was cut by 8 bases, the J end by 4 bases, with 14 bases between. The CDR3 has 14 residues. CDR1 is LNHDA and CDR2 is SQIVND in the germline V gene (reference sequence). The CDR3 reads CASWDPIRTGELFF. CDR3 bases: TGTGCCAGTTGGGATCCGATCCGCACCGGGGAGCTGTTTTTT.

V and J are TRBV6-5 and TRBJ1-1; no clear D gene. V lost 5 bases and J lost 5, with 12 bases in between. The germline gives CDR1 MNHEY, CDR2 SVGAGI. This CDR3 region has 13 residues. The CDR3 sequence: CASSEVAWTEAFF. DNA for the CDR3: TGTGCCAGCAGTGAAGTCGCCTGGACTGAAGCTTTCTTT.

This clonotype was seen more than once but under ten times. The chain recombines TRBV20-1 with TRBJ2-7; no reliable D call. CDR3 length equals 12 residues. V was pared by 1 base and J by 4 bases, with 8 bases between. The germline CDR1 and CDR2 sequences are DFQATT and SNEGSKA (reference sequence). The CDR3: CSARVLGYEQYF. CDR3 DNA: TGCAGTGCTAGAGTTTTGGGGTACGAGCAGTACTTC.

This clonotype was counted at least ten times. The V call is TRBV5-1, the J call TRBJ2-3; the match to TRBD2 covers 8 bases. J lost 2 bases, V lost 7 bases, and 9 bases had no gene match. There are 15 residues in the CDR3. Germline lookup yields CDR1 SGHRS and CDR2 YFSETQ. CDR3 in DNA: TGCGCCAGCGCCTATAGCGGGGATACCACAGATACGCAGTATTTT. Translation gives CASAYSGDTTDTQYF.

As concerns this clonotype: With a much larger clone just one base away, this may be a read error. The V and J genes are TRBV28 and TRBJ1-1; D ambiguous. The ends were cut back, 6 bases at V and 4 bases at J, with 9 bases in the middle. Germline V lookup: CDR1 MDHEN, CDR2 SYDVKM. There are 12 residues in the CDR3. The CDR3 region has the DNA TGTGCCAGCAGCTACTCGGGCACTGAAGCTTTCTTT. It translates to CASSYSGTEAFF.

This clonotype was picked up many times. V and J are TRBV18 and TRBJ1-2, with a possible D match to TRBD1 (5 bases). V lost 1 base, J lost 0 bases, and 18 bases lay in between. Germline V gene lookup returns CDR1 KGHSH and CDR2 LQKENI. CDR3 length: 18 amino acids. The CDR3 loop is CASSPLRLGDGPNYGYTF. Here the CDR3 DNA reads TGTGCCAGCTCACCACTTAGACTCGGGGACGGGCCTAACTATGGCTACACCTTC.

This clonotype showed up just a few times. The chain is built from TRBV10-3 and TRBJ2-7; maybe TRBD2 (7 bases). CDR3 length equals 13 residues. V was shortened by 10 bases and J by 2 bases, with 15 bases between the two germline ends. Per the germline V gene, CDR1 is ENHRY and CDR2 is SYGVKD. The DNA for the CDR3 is TGTGCCACCGGGGGGCAGGGCACCTACGAGCAGTACTTC. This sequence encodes CATGGQGTYEQYF.

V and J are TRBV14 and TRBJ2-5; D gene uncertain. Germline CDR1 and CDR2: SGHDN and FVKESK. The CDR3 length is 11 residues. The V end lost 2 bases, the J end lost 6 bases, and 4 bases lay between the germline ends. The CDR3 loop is CASSQLQTQYF. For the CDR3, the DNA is TGTGCCAGCAGCCAACTGCAGACCCAGTACTTC.

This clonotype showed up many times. This CDR3 reads CAWSRQRNTEAFF. CDR3 coding DNA: TGTGCCTGGAGTCGGCAGAGGAACACTGAAGCTTTCTTT. This chain uses TRBV30 with TRBJ1-1; D not certain. The CDR3 extends over 13 amino acids. V lost 2 bases and J 1 base, leaving 8 bases between the germline ends. Germline CDR1 GTSNPN, CDR2 SVGIG (reference sequence).

The CDR3 DNA sequence: TGTGCCAGCAGCTCACAGGGGATAGACTATGGCTACACCTTC. Translating gives CASSSQGIDYGYTF. The chain couples TRBV5-4 to TRBJ1-2, with TRBD1 identical over 7 bases. J lost 3 bases, V lost 3 bases, and 5 bases had no gene match. Germline V gene lookup returns CDR1 SGHNT and CDR2 YYREEE (reference sequence). There are 14 residues in the CDR3.